Listed below are T cell receptor beta chains from one sample, sequenced in a study of identical twins. MiXCR, applied by TCRdb to the 5' RACE reads, yields one record per CDR3 protein. Of about 240,000 distinct CDR3 sequences listed, roughly 13% are singletons. Another study also made use of these data, one on yellow fever vaccine responses in identical twins.

Sequenced input: memory (CD45RO+) T cells sorted from blood. The receptors come from a woman aged 18-29 years in good health. The CDR3 runs from the conserved cysteine through the conserved F or W. A D gene is named only where the DNA matches it firmly. Some rows mark clone size as missing; the rest say once, few, many or name a class of expanded clone.

CDR3aa: CASSPGYGTPKLFF
CDR3nt: TGTGCCAGCTCACCGGGGTATGGGACCCCAAAACTGTTTTTT
v_gene: TRBV18
j_gene: TRBJ1-4
d_gene: NA
abundance: NA

CDR3aa: CASSISSGPIGGYTF
CDR3nt: TGCGCCAGCAGCATATCTTCGGGACCTATCGGGGGGTACACCTTC
v_gene: TRBV5-1
j_gene: TRBJ1-2
d_gene: NA
abundance: few

CDR3aa: CASQDSPNYGYTF
CDR3nt: TGTGCCAGCCAGGACAGTCCCAACTATGGCTACACCTTC
v_gene: TRBV6-2/TRBV6-3
j_gene: TRBJ1-2
d_gene: NA
abundance: NA

CDR3aa: CASSLDGTNTGELFF
CDR3nt: TGTGCCAGCAGCTTAGATGGGACAAACACCGGGGAGCTGTTTTTT
v_gene: TRBV11-3
j_gene: TRBJ2-2
d_gene: NA
abundance: few

CDR3aa: CASSLAPADLYQETQYF
CDR3nt: TGTGCCAGCAGCTTAGCCCCAGCGGACCTGTACCAAGAGACCCAGTACTTC
v_gene: TRBV11-2
j_gene: TRBJ2-5
d_gene: NA
abundance: few

CDR3aa: CASEGRSNSGNTIYF
CDR3nt: TGTGCCAGCGAGGGACGGAGTAACTCTGGAAACACCATATATTTT
v_gene: TRBV6-2/TRBV6-3
j_gene: TRBJ1-3
d_gene: NA
abundance: NA

CDR3aa: CASSLGGSSAGANVLTF
CDR3nt: TGTGCCAGCAGCTTAGGGGGGAGTTCCGCTGGGGCCAACGTCCTGACTTTC
v_gene: TRBV13
j_gene: TRBJ2-6
d_gene: NA
abundance: few

CDR3aa: CASGLAGGTATYNEQFF
CDR3nt: TGTGCTAGTGGTTTGGCCGGCGGGACAGCCACCTACAATGAGCAGTTCTTC
v_gene: TRBV12-5
j_gene: TRBJ2-1
d_gene: NA
abundance: NA

CDR3aa: CAGSLTSGSTNTQYF
CDR3nt: TGTGCCGGCAGTTTGACTAGCGGGAGCACAAATACGCAGTATTTT
v_gene: TRBV6-2/TRBV6-3
j_gene: TRBJ2-3
d_gene: TRBD2
abundance: NA

CDR3aa: CASSPTGQADNSGANVLTF
CDR3nt: TGTGCCAGCTCACCTACCGGACAGGCCGATAACTCTGGGGCCAACGTCCTGACTTTC
v_gene: TRBV18
j_gene: TRBJ2-6
d_gene: TRBD1
abundance: many